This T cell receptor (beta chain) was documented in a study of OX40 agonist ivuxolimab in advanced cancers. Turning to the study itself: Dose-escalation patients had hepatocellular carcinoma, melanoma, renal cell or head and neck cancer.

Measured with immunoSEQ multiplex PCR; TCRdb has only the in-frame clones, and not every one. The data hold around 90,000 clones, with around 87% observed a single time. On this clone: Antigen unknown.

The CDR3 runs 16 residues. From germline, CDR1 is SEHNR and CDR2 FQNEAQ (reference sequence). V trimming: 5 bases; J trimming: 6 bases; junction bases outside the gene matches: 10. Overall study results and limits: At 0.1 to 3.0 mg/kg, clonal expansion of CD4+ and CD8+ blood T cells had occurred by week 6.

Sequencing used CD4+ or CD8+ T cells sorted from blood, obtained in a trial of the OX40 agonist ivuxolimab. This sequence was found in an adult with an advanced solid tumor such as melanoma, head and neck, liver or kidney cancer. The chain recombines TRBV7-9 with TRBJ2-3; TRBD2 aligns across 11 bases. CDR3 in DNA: TGTGCCAGCAGCCTTACTAGCGGGGGCCCCTTGGATACGCAGTATTTT. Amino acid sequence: CASSLTSGGPLDTQYF.